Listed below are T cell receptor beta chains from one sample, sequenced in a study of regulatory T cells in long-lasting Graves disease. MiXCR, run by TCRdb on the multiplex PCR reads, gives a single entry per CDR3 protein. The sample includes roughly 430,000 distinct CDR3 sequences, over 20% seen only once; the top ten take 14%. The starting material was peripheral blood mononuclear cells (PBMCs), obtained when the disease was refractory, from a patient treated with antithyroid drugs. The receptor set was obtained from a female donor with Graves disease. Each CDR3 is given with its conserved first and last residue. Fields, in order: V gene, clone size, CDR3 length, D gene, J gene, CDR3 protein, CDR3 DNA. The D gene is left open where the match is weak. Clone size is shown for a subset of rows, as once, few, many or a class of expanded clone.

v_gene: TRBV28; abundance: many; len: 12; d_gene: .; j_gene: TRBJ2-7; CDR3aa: CASSLTDREQYF; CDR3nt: TGTGCCAGCAGTTTGACGGACCGGGAGCAGTACTTC
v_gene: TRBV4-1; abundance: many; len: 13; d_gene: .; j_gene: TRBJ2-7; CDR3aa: CASSQGRSYEQYF; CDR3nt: TGCGCCAGCAGCCAAGGTCGCAGCTACGAGCAGTACTTC
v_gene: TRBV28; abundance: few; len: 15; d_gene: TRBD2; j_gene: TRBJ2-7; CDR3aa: CASSSKGLAGYEQYF; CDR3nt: TGTGCCAGCAGTTCCAAGGGACTAGCAGGGTACGAGCAGTACTTC
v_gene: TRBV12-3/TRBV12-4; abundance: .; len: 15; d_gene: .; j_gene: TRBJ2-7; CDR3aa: CASSFWGTDKGEQYF; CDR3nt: TGTGCCAGCAGTTTCTGGGGGACCGACAAGGGCGAGCAGTACTTC
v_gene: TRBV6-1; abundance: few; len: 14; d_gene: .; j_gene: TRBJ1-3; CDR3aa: CASSPGTSENTIYF; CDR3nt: TGTGCCAGCAGTCCCGGGACAAGCGAAAACACCATATATTTT
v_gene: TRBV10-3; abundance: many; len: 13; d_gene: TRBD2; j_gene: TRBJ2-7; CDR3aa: CAISDGLAGEQYF; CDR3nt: TGTGCCATCAGCGACGGACTAGCGGGGGAGCAGTACTTC
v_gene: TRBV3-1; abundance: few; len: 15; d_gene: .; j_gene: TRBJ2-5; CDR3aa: CASSQPRRKGETQYF; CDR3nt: TGTGCCAGCAGCCAACCTCGGAGAAAGGGAGAGACCCAGTACTTC
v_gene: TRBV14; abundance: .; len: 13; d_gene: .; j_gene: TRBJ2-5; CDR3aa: CASSREQKETQYF; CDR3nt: TGTGCCAGCAGCCGGGAGCAAAAGGAGACCCAGTACTTC
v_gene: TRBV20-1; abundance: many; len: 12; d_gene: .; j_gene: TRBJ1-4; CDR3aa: CSAEWTNEKLFF; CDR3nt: TGCAGTGCTGAGTGGACTAATGAAAAACTGTTTTTT
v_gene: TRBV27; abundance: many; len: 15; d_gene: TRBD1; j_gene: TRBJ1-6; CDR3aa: CASSLGQTNNSPLHF; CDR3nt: TGTGCCAGCAGTTTGGGACAGACAAATAATTCACCCCTCCACTTT
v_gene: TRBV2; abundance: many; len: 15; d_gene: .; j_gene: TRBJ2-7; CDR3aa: CASSEETPSSYEQYF; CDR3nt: TGTGCCAGCAGTGAAGAAACGCCGAGCTCCTACGAGCAGTACTTC
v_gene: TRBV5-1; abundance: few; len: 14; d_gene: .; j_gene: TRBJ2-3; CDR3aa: CASSLADGTDTQYF; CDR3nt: TGCGCCAGCAGCTTGGCGGACGGCACAGATACGCAGTATTTT
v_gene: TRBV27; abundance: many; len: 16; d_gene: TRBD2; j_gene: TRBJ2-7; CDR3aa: CASSLSSGVIVYEQYF; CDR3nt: TGTGCCAGCAGTTTATCAAGCGGGGTTATCGTCTACGAGCAGTACTTC
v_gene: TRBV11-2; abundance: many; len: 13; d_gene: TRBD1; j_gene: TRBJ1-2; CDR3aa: CASSAVQGYGYTF; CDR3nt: TGTGCCAGCAGCGCGGTACAGGGGTATGGCTACACCTTC
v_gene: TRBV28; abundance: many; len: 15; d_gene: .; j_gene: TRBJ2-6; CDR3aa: CASSLLGFGANVLTF; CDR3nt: TGTGCCAGCAGTTTATTAGGGTTTGGGGCCAACGTCCTGACTTTC
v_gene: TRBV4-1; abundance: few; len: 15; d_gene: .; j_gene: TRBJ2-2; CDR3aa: CASSPTGTNTGELFF; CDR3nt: TGCGCCAGCAGCCCAACGGGGACGAACACCGGGGAGCTGTTTTTT
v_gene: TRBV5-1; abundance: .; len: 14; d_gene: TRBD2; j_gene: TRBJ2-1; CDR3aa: CASSFGTSGTEQFF; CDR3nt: TGCGCCAGCAGCTTCGGGACTAGCGGGACCGAGCAGTTCTTC
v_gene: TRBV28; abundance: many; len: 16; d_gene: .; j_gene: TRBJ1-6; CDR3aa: CASSLVDLRYNSPLHF; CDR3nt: TGTGCCAGCAGTTTAGTGGACCTGCGTTATAATTCACCCCTCCACTTT
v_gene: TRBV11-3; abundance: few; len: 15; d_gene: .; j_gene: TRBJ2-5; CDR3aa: CASSLDGKRGETQYF; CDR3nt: TGTGCCAGCAGCTTGGACGGGAAGAGGGGAGAGACCCAGTACTTC
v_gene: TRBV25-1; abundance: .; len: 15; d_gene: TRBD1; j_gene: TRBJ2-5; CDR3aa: CASRAHRGYGETQYF; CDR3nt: TGTGCCAGCAGAGCCCACAGGGGCTATGGGGAGACCCAGTACTTC
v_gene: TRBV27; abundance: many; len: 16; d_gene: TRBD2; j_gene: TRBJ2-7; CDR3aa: CASSLLTSGTSYEQYF; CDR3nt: TGTGCCAGCAGTTTACTGACTAGCGGGACCTCCTACGAGCAGTACTTC
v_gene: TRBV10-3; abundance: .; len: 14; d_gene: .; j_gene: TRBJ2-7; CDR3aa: CAISVTGMTYEQYF; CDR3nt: TGTGCCATCAGTGTTACGGGGATGACTTACGAGCAGTACTTC
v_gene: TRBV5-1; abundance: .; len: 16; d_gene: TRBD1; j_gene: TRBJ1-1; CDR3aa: CASSEGQGVINTEAFF; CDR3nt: TGCGCCAGCAGCGAGGGACAGGGGGTAATAAACACTGAAGCTTTCTTT
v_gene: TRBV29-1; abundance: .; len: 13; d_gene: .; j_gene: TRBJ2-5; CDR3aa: CSAAGDNQETQYF; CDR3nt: TGCAGCGCTGCCGGGGACAACCAAGAGACCCAGTACTTC
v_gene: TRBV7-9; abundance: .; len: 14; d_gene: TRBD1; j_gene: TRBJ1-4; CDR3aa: CASSPRDRAEKLFF; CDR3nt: TGTGCCAGCAGCCCCCGGGACAGGGCCGAAAAACTGTTTTTT
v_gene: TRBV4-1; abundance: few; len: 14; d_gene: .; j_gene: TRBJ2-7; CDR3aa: CASSQGPHSYEQYF; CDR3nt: TGCGCCAGCAGCCAAGGGCCCCACTCCTACGAGCAGTACTTC
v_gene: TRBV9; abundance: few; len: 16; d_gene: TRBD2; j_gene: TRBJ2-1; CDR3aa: CASRDLAGGPYNEQFF; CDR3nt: TGTGCCAGCAGAGATCTAGCGGGGGGACCCTACAATGAGCAGTTCTTC
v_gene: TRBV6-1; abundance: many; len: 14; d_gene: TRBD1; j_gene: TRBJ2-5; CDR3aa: CASRSGQGTETQYF; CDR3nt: TGTGCCAGCAGGTCGGGACAGGGGACAGAGACCCAGTACTTC
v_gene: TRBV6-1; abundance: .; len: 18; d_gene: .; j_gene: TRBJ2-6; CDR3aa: CASTLMPAGTSGANVLTF; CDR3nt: TGTGCCAGCACCCTAATGCCCGCGGGGACCTCTGGGGCCAACGTCCTGACTTTC
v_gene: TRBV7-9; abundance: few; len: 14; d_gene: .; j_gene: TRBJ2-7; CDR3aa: CASSSGTKNYEQYF; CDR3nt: TGTGCCAGCAGTTCCGGGACAAAAAACTACGAGCAGTACTTC
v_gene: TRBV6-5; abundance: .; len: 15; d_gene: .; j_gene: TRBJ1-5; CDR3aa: CASSSRDLGGQPQHF; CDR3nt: TGTGCCAGCAGTTCCCGGGACCTCGGAGGTCAGCCCCAGCATTTT
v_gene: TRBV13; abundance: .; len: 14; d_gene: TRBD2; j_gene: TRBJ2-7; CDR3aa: CASGRASGIPEQYF; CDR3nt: TGTGCCAGCGGCCGGGCTAGCGGGATTCCCGAGCAGTACTTC
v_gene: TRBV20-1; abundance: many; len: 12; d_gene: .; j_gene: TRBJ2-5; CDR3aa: CSAISSQETQYF; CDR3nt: TGCAGTGCTATCTCTAGCCAAGAGACCCAGTACTTC
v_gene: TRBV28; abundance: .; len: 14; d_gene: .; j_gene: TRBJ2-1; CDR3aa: CASSRATFYNEQFF; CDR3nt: TGTGCCAGCAGCAGGGCTACTTTTTACAATGAGCAGTTCTTC
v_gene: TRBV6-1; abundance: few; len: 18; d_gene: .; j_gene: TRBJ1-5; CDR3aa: CASSHREATFQSNQPQHF; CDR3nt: TGTGCCAGCAGTCACAGGGAGGCGACCTTCCAGAGCAATCAGCCCCAGCATTTT
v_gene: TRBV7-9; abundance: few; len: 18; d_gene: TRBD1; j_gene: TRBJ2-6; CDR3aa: CASSLSGTGLPGANVLTF; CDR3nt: TGTGCCAGCAGCTTATCTGGGACAGGGCTACCTGGGGCCAACGTCCTGACTTTC
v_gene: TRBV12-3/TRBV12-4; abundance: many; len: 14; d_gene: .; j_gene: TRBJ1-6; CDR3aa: CASSFGGSDSPLHF; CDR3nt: TGTGCCAGCAGTTTTGGGGGTTCGGATTCACCCCTCCACTTT
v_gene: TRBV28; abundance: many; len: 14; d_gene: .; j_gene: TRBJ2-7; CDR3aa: CASSLRSSVDEQYF; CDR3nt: TGTGCCAGCAGTTTGAGGTCCTCGGTAGACGAGCAGTACTTC
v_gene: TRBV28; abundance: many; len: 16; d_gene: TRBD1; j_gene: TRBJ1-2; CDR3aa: CASSPSGTGNSYGYTF; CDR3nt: TGTGCCAGCAGTCCGTCCGGGACAGGAAACTCCTATGGCTACACCTTC
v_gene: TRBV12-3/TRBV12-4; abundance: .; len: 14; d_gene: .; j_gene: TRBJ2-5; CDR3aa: CAGSFAGTGETQYF; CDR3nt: TGTGCCGGCAGTTTCGCAGGGACTGGAGAGACCCAGTACTTC
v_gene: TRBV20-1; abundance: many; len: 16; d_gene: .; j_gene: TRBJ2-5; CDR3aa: CSAPGWADRDQETQYF; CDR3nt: TGCAGTGCTCCCGGTTGGGCGGATAGAGACCAAGAGACCCAGTACTTC
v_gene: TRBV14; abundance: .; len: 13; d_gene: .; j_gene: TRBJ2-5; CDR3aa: CASSLPNQETQYF; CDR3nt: TGTGCCAGCAGCCTACCGAACCAAGAGACCCAGTACTTC